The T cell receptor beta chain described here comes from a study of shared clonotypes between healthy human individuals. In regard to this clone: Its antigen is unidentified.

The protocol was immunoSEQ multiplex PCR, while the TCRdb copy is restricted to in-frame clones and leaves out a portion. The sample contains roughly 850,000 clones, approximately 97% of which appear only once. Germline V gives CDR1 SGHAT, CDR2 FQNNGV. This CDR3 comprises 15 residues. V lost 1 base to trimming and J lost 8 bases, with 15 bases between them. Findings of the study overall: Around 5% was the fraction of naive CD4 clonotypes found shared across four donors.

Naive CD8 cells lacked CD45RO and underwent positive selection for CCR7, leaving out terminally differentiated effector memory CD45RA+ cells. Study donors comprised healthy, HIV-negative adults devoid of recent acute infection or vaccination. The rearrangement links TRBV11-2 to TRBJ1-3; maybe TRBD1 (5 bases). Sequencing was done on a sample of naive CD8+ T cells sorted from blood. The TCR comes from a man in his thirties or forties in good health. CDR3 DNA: TGTGCCAGCAGCTTAGTTAGGGGCCCAGGAGACACCATATATTTT. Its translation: CASSLVRGPGDTIYF.